This paragraph covers one TCR beta chain sequence. This sample stems from a study of blood T cell repertoires in COVID-19. J lost 4 bases, V lost 3 bases, and 7 bases had no gene match. Germline lookup yields CDR1 SGHAT and CDR2 FQNNGV. This CDR3 has 15 residues. Here immunoSEQ multiplex PCR was the method, and the copy in TCRdb shows in-frame clones only, minus some. This sample has around 130,000 clones, with around nine tenths found just once. Sequenced sample: peripheral blood. This receptor was identified in a man aged 55 to 70 with COVID-19, enrolled during active disease. The chain joins TRBV11-2 to TRBJ1-2, with 8 bases that match TRBD1. As DNA, the CDR3 is TGTGCCAGCAGCTTTGCCGGACAGGGCGGCTATGGCTACACCTTC. This encodes CASSFAGQGGYGYTF.